Reported below is one T cell receptor (beta chain). Measured with immunoSEQ multiplex PCR; TCRdb has only the in-frame clones, and not every one. This sample has about 110,000 clones; approximately 90% occur once, and the top ten carry roughly 0.61%. The data belong to a study of OX40 agonist ivuxolimab in advanced cancers. The CDR3 has 14 residues. Trimming at V came to 2 bases and at J to 3 bases, leaving 4 bases not matched to a gene. Germline-derived CDR1 and CDR2 are MNHEY and SVGAGI. This chain uses TRBV6-5 with TRBJ2-7; 7 nucleotides align to TRBD1. The receptor was derived from an adult with an advanced solid tumor such as melanoma, head and neck, liver or kidney cancer. This material consisted of CD4+ or CD8+ T cells sorted from blood, taken in a trial of the OX40 agonist ivuxolimab. The CDR3 DNA sequence: TGTGCCAGCAGTTACGACAGGGTTCACTACGAGCAGTACTTC. Translated: CASSYDRVHYEQYF.